The 22 T cell receptor beta chains below all came from one sample that was sequenced in a study of blood T cell repertoires in COVID-19. TCRdb's copy holds only in-frame clones and misses some; the assay was immunoSEQ multiplex PCR. The sample contains 150,000 to 200,000 clones, around 90% of which appear only once. Sample: peripheral blood. The receptor source for this set is a man in his 60s with active or convalescent COVID-19.

The chain couples TRBV12-5 to TRBJ2-7; D unresolved. The V end lost 3 bases, the J end lost 5 bases, and 5 bases lay between the germline ends. CDR1 LGHNT and CDR2 FRNRAP come from the germline V gene. The length of the CDR3 is 11 residues. The CDR3 protein is CASGLRDEQYF. DNA for the CDR3: TGTGCTAGTGGTTTACGAGACGAGCAGTACTTC.

This rearrangement joins TRBV18 to TRBJ2-1, with unresolved D. The CDR3 loop spans 16 amino acids. Germline CDR1 and CDR2: KGHSH and LQKENI. V lost 2 bases to trimming and J lost 0 bases, with 11 bases between them. CDR3 sequence (DNA): TGTGCCAGCTCACCAGATGGGCTAAGCTCCTACAATGAGCAGTTCTTC. Amino acids: CASSPDGLSSYNEQFF.

The V gene is TRBV19, the J gene TRBJ1-6; tentative D call: TRBD1 (5 bases). Germline loops: CDR1 LNHDA, CDR2 SQIVND (reference sequence). V was pared by 6 bases and J by 7 bases, with 10 bases between. The CDR3 contains 13 residues. The CDR3 DNA follows: TGTGCCAGTAGCATCGGGGGGAATTCACCCCTCCACTTT. Translation gives CASSIGGNSPLHF.

This chain uses TRBV6-1 with TRBJ2-7; 14 bases agree with TRBD2. The CDR3 has 15 amino acids. CDR1 and CDR2 from the germline V gene are MNHNS and SASEGT. V trimming: 3 bases; J trimming: 6 bases; junction bases outside the gene matches: 4. The CDR3 sequence: CASSDMTSGRGEQYF. The CDR3 DNA is TGTGCCAGCAGTGATATGACTAGCGGGAGGGGCGAGCAGTACTTC.

This clone was recorded once. This chain connects TRBV29-1 to TRBJ2-3; no clear D gene. This CDR3 contains 15 residues. The V gene's germline CDR1 is SQVTM and CDR2 ANQGSEA. The ends were cut back, 5 bases at V and 0 bases at J, with 15 bases in the middle. The CDR3 nucleotides are TGCAGCGTTCGGCGAACAGCCCCTAGCACAGATACGCAGTATTTT. It encodes CSVRRTAPSTDTQYF.

The sample holds one count of this clone. The V call is TRBV5-4, the J call TRBJ1-2, with TRBD1 matching over 7 bases. Per germline, CDR1 SGHNT and CDR2 YYREEE (reference sequence). Trimming cost V 4 bases and J 2 bases; bases outside gene matches: 5. This CDR3 spans 14 amino acids. The CDR3 coding sequence is TGTGCCAGCAGCACCCGGGACAGAAACTATGGCTACACCTTC. Translating it yields CASSTRDRNYGYTF.

This clone was recorded once. This rearrangement joins TRBV11-2 to TRBJ1-1; a possible D gene is TRBD1 (5 bases). The CDR3 loop spans 16 amino acids. V lost 1 base, J lost 4 bases, and 16 bases lay in between. Germline lookup yields CDR1 SGHAT and CDR2 FQNNGV. In DNA form, the CDR3 reads TGTGCCAGCAGCTTAGTAGTTGGGGGGGGTGGCACTGAAGCTTTCTTT. The encoded protein is CASSLVVGGGGTEAFF.

This clone has only one observation. The chain employs TRBV12-5 and TRBJ2-7; D is possibly TRBD2 (7 bases). The length of the CDR3 is 15 residues. Per germline, CDR1 LGHNT and CDR2 FRNRAP. The V end lost 0 bases, the J end lost 2 bases, and 11 bases lay between the germline ends. The CDR3 sequence: CASGLVQGGAYEQYF. CDR3 in DNA: TGTGCTAGTGGTTTGGTCCAAGGGGGGGCCTACGAGCAGTACTTC. The whole variable domain, filled in from reference TRBV12-5 and TRBJ2-7, reads DARVTQTPRHKVTEMGQEVTMRCQPILGHNTVFWYRQTMMQGLELLAYFRNRAPLDDSGMPKDRFSAEMPDATLATLKIQPSEPRDSAVYFCASGLVQGGAYEQYFGPGTRLTVT.

Comment on this clone: Other nucleotide sequences in the sample specify the same CDR3. The genes are TRBV7-9 and TRBJ1-6, with D uncertain. Germline V gene data show CDR1 as SEHNR and CDR2 as FQNEAQ (reference sequence). The CDR3 has 15 amino acids. The germline V and J ends were trimmed by 5 bases and 7 bases, with 15 bases remaining between them. The CDR3, as DNA: TGTGCCAGCAGCGGAACAGCTGAGTCGAATTCACCCCTCCACTTT. It specifies CASSGTAESNSPLHF.

This rearrangement joins TRBV5-5 to TRBJ2-5; D call uncertain. The CDR3 runs 12 residues. V gave up 2 bases and J gave up 5 bases, with 7 bases separating them. CDR1 and CDR2 from the germline V gene are SGHKS and YYEKEE (reference sequence). In nucleotides, the CDR3 is TGTGCCAGCAGCTTTACCGGGGAGACCCAGTACTTC. Its protein product is CASSFTGETQYF.

The chain is built from TRBV2 and TRBJ1-1; 8 bases line up with TRBD1. V dropped 8 bases and J dropped 6; count of bases not matched to a gene: 5. Germline CDR1 and CDR2: SNHLY and FYNNEI. This CDR3 spans 12 amino acids. The CDR3 nucleotides are TGTGCCAGCTCGACAGGGGTACCTGAAGCTTTCTTT. This codes for CASSTGVPEAFF.

The chain uses TRBV11-2 and TRBJ1-2, with D possibly being TRBD1 (5 bases). CDR3 length equals 16 residues. Germline V CDR1 and CDR2: SGHAT, FQNNGV. Between the trimmed V and J ends, which lost 3 bases and 0 bases, there was a span of 14 bases. CDR3 DNA: TGTGCCAGCAGCTTGATGGAGGGACTAGCTAACTATGGCTACACCTTC. Translated, it gives CASSLMEGLANYGYTF.

About this clone: Other DNA sequences within the sample encode an identical CDR3. This rearrangement joins TRBV11-2 to TRBJ1-2; 7 bases line up with TRBD1. V was pared by 3 bases and J by 2 bases, with 0 bases of the junction left unmatched. From germline, CDR1 is SGHAT and CDR2 FQNNGV. The CDR3 runs to 13 residues. The CDR3 region has the DNA TGTGCCAGCAGCTTGGGACAGAACTATGGCTACACCTTC. It translates to CASSLGQNYGYTF.

This clone came up a few times. The rearrangement links TRBV21-1 to TRBJ1-3. TRBV21-1 counts as a pseudogene. The CDR3 extends over 17 amino acids. DNA of the CDR3: TGTGCCAGCTTCGGTCGGGTCTGGTCGAGTTTGGATAGCACCATATATTTT. Amino acid sequence: CASFGRVWSSLDSTIYF.

V and J are TRBV6-5 and TRBJ1-2, with D possibly matching TRBD1 (6 bases). The CDR3 covers 14 residues. The V end was cut by 8 bases, the J end by 4 bases, with 17 bases between. Per germline, CDR1 MNHEY and CDR2 SVGAGI. In DNA form, the CDR3 reads TGTGCCAGCGTAGCACAGGGTGGGCCCTATGGCTACACCTTC. Residues: CASVAQGGPYGYTF.

The CDR3 is CASSLEGREAFF. CDR3 nucleotide sequence: TGTGCCAGCAGCCTGGAAGGGAGGGAAGCTTTCTTT. The chain links TRBV21-1 to TRBJ1-1. TRBV21-1 is termed a pseudogene. The length of the CDR3 is 12 residues.

The chain is built from TRBV24-1 and TRBJ2-5, with 8 nucleotides matching TRBD1. From germline, CDR1 is KGHDR and CDR2 SFDVKD. V lost 6 bases to trimming and J lost 4 bases; unmatched junction nucleotides: 0. The CDR3 spans 12 residues. As DNA, the CDR3 is TGTGCCACCAGTCAGGGGGCAGAGACCCAGTACTTC. It is translated as CATSQGAETQYF.

This clone was detected once. The rearrangement links TRBV19 to TRBJ1-4, with a tentative D call TRBD1 (5 bases). CDR3 length: 15 amino acids. Germline V gene data show CDR1 as LNHDA and CDR2 as SQIVND (reference sequence). V was cut by 7 bases and J by 5 bases, with 17 bases left in between. Here the CDR3 reads CASTDRGGKNEKLFF. The CDR3 DNA sequence: TGTGCCAGTACCGACCGGGGGGGTAAGAATGAAAAACTGTTTTTT. Supplemented by reference TRBV19 and TRBJ1-4, the full variable domain reads DGGITQSPKYLFRKEGQNVTLSCEQNLNHDAMYWYRQDPGQGLRLIYYSQIVNDFQKGDIAEGYSVSREKKESFPLTVTSAQKNPTAFYLCASTDRGGKNEKLFFGSGTQLSVL.

This rearrangement joins TRBV27 to TRBJ1-2; maybe TRBD1 (6 bases). In germline, CDR1 is MNHEY, CDR2 SMNVEV (reference sequence). The CDR3 runs to 14 residues. With 2 bases removed from V and 10 bases from J, the gap between germline ends came to 17 bases. CDR3 residues: CASSLQVGQGIYTF. The CDR3, as DNA: TGTGCCAGCAGTTTACAGGTGGGGCAGGGGATCTACACCTTC.

This clone has just one count. The chain employs TRBV10-2 and TRBJ2-7; D is perhaps TRBD1 (5 bases). CDR1 and CDR2 (germline): WSHSY, SAAADI. There are 12 residues in the CDR3. Trimming stripped 6 bases from V and 0 bases from J, with 6 bases between. This CDR3 is CASRQGSYEQYF. In DNA form, the CDR3 reads TGCGCCAGCAGGCAGGGCTCCTACGAGCAGTACTTC.

The chain combines TRBV6-6 with TRBJ2-7, with TRBD2 matching 8 bases. The CDR3 has 15 amino acids. Germline trimming cut 5 bases from V and 3 bases from J; bases unmatched to any gene: 9. Germline V gene sequence: CDR1 MNHNY, CDR2 SVGAGI (reference sequence). CDR3 sequence: CASSGALAALYEQYF. The CDR3 bases are TGTGCCAGCAGTGGGGCACTAGCGGCCCTCTACGAGCAGTACTTC.

In the case of this clone: The sample has other DNA sequences that encode this CDR3 too. The V call is TRBV10-2, the J call TRBJ2-2, with D possibly TRBD2 on 6 matching bases. CDR1 WSHSY and CDR2 SAAADI come from the germline V gene. V was trimmed by 0 bases and J by 0 bases, leaving 8 bases between them. The CDR3 spans 16 residues. The DNA for the CDR3 is TGCGCCAGCAGTGAGTCTCGCGGGGCGAACACCGGGGAGCTGTTTTTT. This encodes CASSESRGANTGELFF.